Presented here are 23 T cell receptor beta chains from one specimen sequenced in a study. Cells sorted as Tregs were CD4+, CD25+ and CD127-/low. TCRdb re-derived calls from the 5' RACE reads in MiXCR, one entry per CDR3 protein. The sample consists of tens of thousands of distinct CDR3 sequences, 26% of them appearing once. The sample consisted of tumor-infiltrating Tregs sorted from the breast tumor. These receptors came from a female donor with breast cancer.

A remark on this clonotype: The junction departs from the called germline gene at one end, perhaps through a read error. This rearrangement joins TRBV4-2 to TRBJ2-1, with 9 bases lining up with TRBD1. The CDR3 has 15 residues. Germline V gene lookup returns CDR1 LGHNA and CDR2 YNFKEQ. The CDR3 sequence: CASNTPGQGRNEKFF. In nucleotides, the CDR3 is TGTGCCAGCAACACACCGGGACAGGGCCGCAATGAGAAGTTCTTC.

This clonotype has a count of ten or more. The chain couples TRBV5-1 to TRBJ2-5; D is undetermined. This CDR3 is built from 11 residues. Germline loops: CDR1 SGHRS, CDR2 YFSETQ. The V and J ends lost 3 bases and 13 bases respectively, with 13 bases between them. CDR3 in DNA: TGCGCCAGCAGCTCTGACGCTACCACGTACTTC. This gives the protein CASSSDATTYF. The full variable domain, with the rest looked up from reference TRBV5-1 and TRBJ2-5, is KAGVTQTPRYLIKTRGQQVTLSCSPISGHRSVSWYQQTPGQGLQFLFEYFSETQRNKGNFPGRFSGRQFSNSRSEMNVSTLELGDSALYLCASSSDATTYFGPGTRLLVL.

This clonotype has a count of ten or more. V is TRBV6-2 or TRBV6-3 and J is TRBJ2-7, with D possibly called TRBD1 or TRBD2 (6 bases each). The CDR3 totals 13 residues. Deletions cut 1 base from V and 6 bases from J, with 10 bases between. In germline, CDR1 is MNHEY, CDR2 SVGEGT. CDR3 amino acids: CASSYFSGAEQYF. The CDR3 bases are TGTGCCAGCAGTTACTTTTCGGGGGCCGAGCAGTACTTC.

This clonotype turned up a few times. This chain joins TRBV7-9 and TRBJ2-5; D gene ambiguous. Trimming left V 0 bases short and J 2 bases short, with 7 bases between. From germline, CDR1 is SEHNR and CDR2 FQNEAQ (reference sequence). This CDR3 has 14 residues. CDR3 DNA sequence: TGTGCCAGCAGCTTAGCAAGGTCACAAGAGACCCAGTACTTC. It codes for CASSLARSQETQYF.

The chain joins TRBV2 to TRBJ1-1; D might be TRBD1 (5 bases). The CDR3 is 14 amino acids. In germline, CDR1 is SNHLY, CDR2 FYNNEI. The V end was cut by 7 bases, the J end by 6 bases, with 18 bases between. The CDR3 coding sequence is TGTGCCAGCATCAAAGGGACGGCCATAGCTGAAGCTTTCTTT. This translates into CASIKGTAIAEAFF.

On this clonotype itself: This may stem from a read error, because a much larger clone lies one nucleotide away. The conserved final phenylalanine or tryptophan is absent from the CDR3, which likely points to a read error. The rearrangement joins TRBV5-1 to TRBJ1-5; D remains ambiguous. Trimming removed 3 bases from V and 1 base from J, with 5 bases in between. The V gene's germline CDR1 is SGHRS and CDR2 YFSETQ. The length of the CDR3 is 13 residues. CDR3 in DNA: TGCGCCAGCAGCTGGCTCAGCAATCAGCCCCAGCATTTA. This gives the protein CASSWLSNQPQHL.

This clonotype occurred a few times. The CDR3, as DNA: TGCGCCAGCAGCCCGGGACAGAGGTCTGGAGAAGAGACCCAGTACTTC. It is translated as CASSPGQRSGEETQYF. The J gene is TRBJ2-5, the V gene TRBV5-1, with TRBD1 matching 7 bases. Germline CDR1 reads SGHRS; CDR2 reads YFSETQ. Germline trimming cut 4 bases from V and 3 bases from J; bases unmatched to any gene: 12. The CDR3 sequence is 16 residues long.

This clonotype was found a few times. The rearrangement uses TRBV5-1 and TRBJ1-1; 8 bases map to TRBD1. The junction had 9 bases not matched to a gene; V was cut back by 4 bases and J by 4 bases. Germline V gives CDR1 SGHRS, CDR2 YFSETQ. There are 15 residues in the CDR3. The CDR3 loop is CASSLRTGSPTEAFF. The CDR3, as DNA: TGCGCCAGCAGCCTACGGACAGGGAGTCCCACTGAAGCTTTCTTT.

This clonotype was seen repeatedly, ten times or more. The J gene is TRBJ1-6, the V gene TRBV20-1, with TRBD1 identical over 9 bases. The CDR3 consists of 15 residues. Germline V lookup: CDR1 DFQATT, CDR2 SNEGSKA (reference sequence). V lost 6 bases to trimming and J lost 9 bases; unmatched junction nucleotides: 12. CDR3 in DNA: TGCAGTGCGCGAACACAGGGGGCGATGGGTTCACCCCTCCACTTT. It is translated as CSARTQGAMGSPLHF.

The rearrangement links TRBV6-5 to TRBJ1-1, with D perhaps TRBD1 (6 bases). Trimming removed 7 bases at V and 4 bases at J, with 13 bases between. This CDR3 is 13 amino acids long. Germline values: CDR1 MNHEY, CDR2 SVGAGI. The CDR3 protein is CASTQGGGTEAFF. The CDR3 DNA is TGTGCCAGCACCCAGGGAGGGGGCACTGAAGCTTTCTTT.

The J gene is TRBJ2-7, the V gene TRBV3-1, with D perhaps TRBD2 (5 bases). This CDR3 spans 13 amino acids. In germline, CDR1 is LGHDT, CDR2 YNNKEL (reference sequence). V lost 5 bases and J 3 bases, leaving 11 bases between the germline ends. CDR3 nucleotides: TGTGCCAGCAGCAGCGTAGGACTCTACGAGCAGTACTTC. This encodes CASSSVGLYEQYF.

This clonotype was seen many times. The chain links TRBV4-3 to TRBJ2-5; 8 bases are shared with TRBD1. The trim removed 0 bases at V and 6 bases at J, leaving 6 bases unmatched. The length of the CDR3 is 15 residues. From germline, CDR1 is LGHNA and CDR2 YSLEER. The CDR3 DNA reads as TGCGCCAGCAGCCAAGAGGGGACAGGTTTGAAGACCCAGTACTTC. Translating it yields CASSQEGTGLKTQYF.

The sample holds a few counts of this clonotype. The V and J genes are TRBV7-2 and TRBJ2-2, with 9 bases identical to TRBD1. V lost 3 bases to trimming and J lost 5 bases; unmatched junction nucleotides: 7. In germline, CDR1 is SGHTA, CDR2 FQGNSA. This CDR3 has 16 residues. CDR3 DNA: TGTGCCAGCAGCTTCTATCCGGGACAGGGAACCGGGGAGCTGTTTTTT. Its protein product is CASSFYPGQGTGELFF.

This chain links TRBV28 with TRBJ2-4, with 8 bases matching TRBD1. CDR3 size: 15 residues. In germline, CDR1 is MDHEN, CDR2 SYDVKM. Trimming took 4 bases from V and 8 from J; bases not matched to a gene: 10. CDR3 DNA: TGTGCCAGCAGTTCCCCTGGACAGGGAGGAGACATTCAGTACTTC. Translating it yields CASSSPGQGGDIQYF.

A word on this clonotype: A much more abundant neighbour one base away suggests this may be a read error. This chain uses TRBV20-1 with TRBJ1-2, with 8 bases identical to TRBD1. V shed 7 bases, J shed 8 bases, and the junction held 9 bases outside the gene matches. This CDR3 contains 12 residues. Germline V lookup: CDR1 DFQATT, CDR2 SNEGSKA (reference sequence). Here the CDR3 reads CSVRQGAGGYTF. In DNA form, the CDR3 reads TGCAGTGTTCGTCAGGGGGCAGGAGGCTACACCTTC.

The genes are TRBV7-9 and TRBJ2-1; 9 bases match TRBD1. The V gene's germline CDR1 is SEHNR and CDR2 FQNEAQ (reference sequence). The length of the CDR3 is 13 residues. Unmatched junction bases numbered 3, after V lost 5 bases and J lost 7 bases. CDR3 DNA: TGTGCCAGCAGCACCGACAGGGGGAATGAGCAGTTCTTC. Its translation is CASSTDRGNEQFF.

The chain combines TRBV28 with TRBJ1-6, with TRBD1 matching 11 bases. V lost 11 bases and J lost 12; bases outside the gene matches: 6. This CDR3 is built from 12 residues. CDR1 MDHEN and CDR2 SYDVKM come from the germline V gene. CDR3 in amino acids: CACGQGALPLHF. CDR3 bases: TGTGCCTGTGGACAGGGGGCACTACCCCTCCACTTT.

The chain links TRBV24-1 to TRBJ2-7, with 8 nucleotides matching TRBD1. From germline, CDR1 is KGHDR and CDR2 SFDVKD. V lost 0 bases to trimming and J lost 2 bases; unmatched junction nucleotides: 11. The CDR3 extends over 18 amino acids. This CDR3 reads CATSDLVGDRGSPYEQYF. In DNA form, the CDR3 reads TGTGCCACCAGTGATTTGGTCGGAGACAGGGGTTCCCCCTACGAGCAGTACTTC.

The gene calls are TRBV5-4 and TRBJ1-4; 7 nucleotides line up with TRBD1. After removal of 4 bases from V and 8 bases from J, the junction contained 11 bases not matched to a gene. Germline assignment: CDR1 SGHNT and CDR2 YYREEE (reference sequence). The CDR3 loop spans 15 amino acids. CDR3 amino acids: CASSTAPGQPEKLFF. The DNA for the CDR3 is TGTGCCAGCAGCACGGCACCGGGACAGCCGGAAAAACTGTTTTTT.

This clonotype was seen ten or more times. The J gene is TRBJ2-3, the V gene TRBV5-1, with 9 bases fitting TRBD2. V lost 4 bases and J lost 4; bases outside the gene matches: 13. Germline CDR1 reads SGHRS; CDR2 reads YFSETQ. The CDR3 consists of 17 residues. For the CDR3, the DNA is TGCGCCAGCAGCCGAGAACCGGGACTAGCTGGATCAGATACGCAGTATTTT. Protein product: CASSREPGLAGSDTQYF. Using reference TRBV5-1 and TRBJ2-3 for the parts outside the CDR3, the full variable domain is KAGVTQTPRYLIKTRGQQVTLSCSPISGHRSVSWYQQTPGQGLQFLFEYFSETQRNKGNFPGRFSGRQFSNSRSEMNVSTLELGDSALYLCASSREPGLAGSDTQYFGPGTRLTVL.

This clonotype was detected ten times or more. The rearrangement joins TRBV20-1 to TRBJ2-1; D is unresolved. The V gene's germline CDR1 is DFQATT and CDR2 SNEGSKA (reference sequence). Trimming removed 1 base from V and 4 bases from J, with 2 bases in between. This CDR3 has 11 residues. The chain's CDR3 is CSARAYNEQFF. CDR3 in DNA: TGCAGTGCTAGAGCTTACAATGAGCAGTTCTTC.

At least ten counts were recorded for this clonotype. The chain joins TRBV29-1 to TRBJ1-2; D uncertain. The ends were cut back, 4 bases at V and 2 bases at J, with 11 bases in the middle. CDR3 size: 13 residues. Germline CDR1 reads SQVTM; CDR2 reads ANQGSEA. The CDR3 region is CSVGDTGNYGYTF. DNA for the CDR3: TGCAGCGTTGGCGACACGGGGAACTATGGCTACACCTTC.

In its sample, this clonotype was seen many times. V and J are TRBV28 and TRBJ2-2; TRBD2 is a possible D gene (5 bases). Trimming took 5 bases from V and 10 from J, leaving 17 bases between them. Germline V gives CDR1 MDHEN, CDR2 SYDVKM. CDR3 size: 14 residues. The chain's CDR3 is CASSPPEGVLELFF. In DNA, the CDR3 is TGTGCCAGCAGTCCGCCCGAGGGCGTTTTGGAGCTGTTTTTT.